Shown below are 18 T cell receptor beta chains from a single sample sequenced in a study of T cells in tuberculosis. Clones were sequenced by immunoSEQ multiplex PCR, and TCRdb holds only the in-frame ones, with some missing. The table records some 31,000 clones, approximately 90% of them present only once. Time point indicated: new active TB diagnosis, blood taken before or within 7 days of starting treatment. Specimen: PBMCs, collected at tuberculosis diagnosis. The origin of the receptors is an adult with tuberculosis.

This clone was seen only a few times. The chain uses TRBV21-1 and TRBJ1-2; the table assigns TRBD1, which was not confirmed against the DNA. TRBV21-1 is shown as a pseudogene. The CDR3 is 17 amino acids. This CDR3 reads CASSKKQGDRGGDGYTF. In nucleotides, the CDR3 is TGTGCCAGCAGCAAGAAACAAGGAGACAGGGGCGGGGATGGCTACACCTTC.

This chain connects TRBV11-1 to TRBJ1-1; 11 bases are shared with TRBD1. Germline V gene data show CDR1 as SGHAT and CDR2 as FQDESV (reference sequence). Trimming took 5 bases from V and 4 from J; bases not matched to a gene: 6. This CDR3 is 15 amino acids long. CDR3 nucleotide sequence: TGTGCCAGCAGCCTCGGACAGGGGGCTGTCACTGAAGCTTTCTTT. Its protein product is CASSLGQGAVTEAFF.

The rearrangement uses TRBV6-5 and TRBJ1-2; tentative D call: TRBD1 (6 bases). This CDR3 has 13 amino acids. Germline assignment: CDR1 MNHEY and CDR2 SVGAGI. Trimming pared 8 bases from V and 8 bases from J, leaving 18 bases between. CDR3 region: CASYRGGRTGYTF. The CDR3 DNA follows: TGTGCCAGCTACCGGGGGGGGCGTACCGGCTACACCTTC.

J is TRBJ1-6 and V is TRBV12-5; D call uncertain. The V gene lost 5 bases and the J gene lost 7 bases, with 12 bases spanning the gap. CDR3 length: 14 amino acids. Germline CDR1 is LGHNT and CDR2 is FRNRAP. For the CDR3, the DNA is TGTGCTAGTGGTACCTATGGGCTAAATTCACCCCTCCACTTT. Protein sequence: CASGTYGLNSPLHF.

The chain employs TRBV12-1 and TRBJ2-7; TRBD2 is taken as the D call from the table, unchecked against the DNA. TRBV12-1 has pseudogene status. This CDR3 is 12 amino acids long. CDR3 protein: CASSFGGYEQYV. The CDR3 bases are TGTGCCAGCAGCTTCGGGGGTTACGAGCAGTACGTC.

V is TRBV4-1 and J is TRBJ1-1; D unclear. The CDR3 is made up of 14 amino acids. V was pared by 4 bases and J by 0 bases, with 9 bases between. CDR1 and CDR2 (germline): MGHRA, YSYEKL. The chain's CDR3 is CASSLRYMNTEAFF. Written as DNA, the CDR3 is TGCGCCAGCAGCCTCAGGTATATGAACACTGAAGCTTTCTTT.

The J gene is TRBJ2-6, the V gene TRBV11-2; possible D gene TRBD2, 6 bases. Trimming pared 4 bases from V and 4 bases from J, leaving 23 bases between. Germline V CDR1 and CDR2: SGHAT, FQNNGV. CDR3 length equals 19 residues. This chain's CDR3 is CASSSPPGSRGRGANVLTF. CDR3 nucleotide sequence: TGTGCCAGCAGCTCTCCCCCGGGCTCCCGGGGGAGAGGGGCCAACGTCCTGACTTTC.

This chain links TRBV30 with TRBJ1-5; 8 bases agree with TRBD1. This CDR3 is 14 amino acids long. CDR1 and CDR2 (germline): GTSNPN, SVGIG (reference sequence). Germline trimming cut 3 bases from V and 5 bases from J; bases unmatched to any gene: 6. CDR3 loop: CAWSAGTGYQPQHF. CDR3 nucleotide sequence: TGTGCCTGGAGCGCCGGGACAGGATATCAGCCCCAGCATTTT. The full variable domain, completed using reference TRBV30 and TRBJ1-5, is SQTIHQWPATLVQPVGSPLSLECTVEGTSNPNLYWYRQAAGRGLQLLFYSVGIGQISSEVPQNLSASRPQDRQFILSSKKLLLSDSGFYLCAWSAGTGYQPQHFGDGTRLSIL.

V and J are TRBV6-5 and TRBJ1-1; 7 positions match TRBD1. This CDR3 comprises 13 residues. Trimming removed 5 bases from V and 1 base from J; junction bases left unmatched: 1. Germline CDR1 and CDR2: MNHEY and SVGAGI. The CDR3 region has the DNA TGTGCCAGCAGTACAGGGGCGAACACTGAAGCTTTCTTT. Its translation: CASSTGANTEAFF.

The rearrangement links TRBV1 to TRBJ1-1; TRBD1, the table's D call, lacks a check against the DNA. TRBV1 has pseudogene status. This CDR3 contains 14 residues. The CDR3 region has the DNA TGCACCAGCAGCCCCGACAAGGTGAACACTGAAGCTTTCTTT. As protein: CTSSPDKVNTEAFF.

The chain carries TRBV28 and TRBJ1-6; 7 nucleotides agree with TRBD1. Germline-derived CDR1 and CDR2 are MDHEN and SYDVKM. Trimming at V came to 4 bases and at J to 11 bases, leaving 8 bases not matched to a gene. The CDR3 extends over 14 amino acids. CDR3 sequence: CASSSRQGSTPLHF. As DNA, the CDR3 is TGTGCCAGCAGTTCAAGACAGGGATCTACACCCCTCCACTTT.

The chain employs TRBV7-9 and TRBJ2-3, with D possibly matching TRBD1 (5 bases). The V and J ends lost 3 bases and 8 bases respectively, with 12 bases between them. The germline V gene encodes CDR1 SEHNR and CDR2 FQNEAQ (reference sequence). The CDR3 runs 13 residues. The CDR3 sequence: CASSFRVGATQYF. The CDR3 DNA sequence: TGTGCCAGCAGCTTCAGGGTCGGAGCTACGCAGTATTTT. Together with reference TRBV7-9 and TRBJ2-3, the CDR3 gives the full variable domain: DTGVSQNPRHKITKRGQNVTFRCDPISEHNRLYWYRQTLGQGPEFLTYFQNEAQLEKSRLLSDRFSAERPKGSFSTLEIQRTEQGDSAMYLCASSFRVGATQYFGPGTRLTVL.

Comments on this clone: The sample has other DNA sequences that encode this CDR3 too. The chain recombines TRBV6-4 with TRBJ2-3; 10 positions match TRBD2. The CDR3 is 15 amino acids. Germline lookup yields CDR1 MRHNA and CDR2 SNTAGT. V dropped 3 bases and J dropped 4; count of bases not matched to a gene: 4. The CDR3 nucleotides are TGTGCCAGCAGTGATAGCAGCGGGGGGGCAGATACGCAGTATTTT. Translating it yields CASSDSSGGADTQYF.

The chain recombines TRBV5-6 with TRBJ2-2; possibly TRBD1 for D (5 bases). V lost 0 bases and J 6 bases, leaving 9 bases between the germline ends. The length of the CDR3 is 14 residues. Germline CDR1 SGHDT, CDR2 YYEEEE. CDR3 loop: CASSLGKGSGELFF. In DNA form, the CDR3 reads TGTGCCAGCAGCTTGGGTAAGGGGTCCGGGGAGCTGTTTTTT.

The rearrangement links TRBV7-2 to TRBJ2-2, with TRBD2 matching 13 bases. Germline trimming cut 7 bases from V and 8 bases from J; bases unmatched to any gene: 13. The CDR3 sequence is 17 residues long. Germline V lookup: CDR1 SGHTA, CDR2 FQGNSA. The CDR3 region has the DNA TGTGCCAGCACTACTAAAGGACTAGCGGGGGCCACAGGGGAGCTGTTTTTT. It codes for CASTTKGLAGATGELFF.

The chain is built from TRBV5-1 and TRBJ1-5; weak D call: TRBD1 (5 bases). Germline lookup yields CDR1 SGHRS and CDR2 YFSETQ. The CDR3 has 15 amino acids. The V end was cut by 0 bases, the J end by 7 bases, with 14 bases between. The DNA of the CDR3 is TGCGCCAGCAGCTTGGAGGGCAGGGAAGGGCAGCCCCAGCATTTT. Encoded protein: CASSLEGREGQPQHF.

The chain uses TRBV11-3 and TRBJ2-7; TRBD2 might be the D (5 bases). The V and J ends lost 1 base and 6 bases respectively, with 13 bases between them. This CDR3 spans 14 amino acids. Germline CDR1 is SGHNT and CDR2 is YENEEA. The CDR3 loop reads CASSLARGVGEQYF. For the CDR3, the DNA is TGTGCCAGCAGCTTAGCCCGGGGAGTTGGCGAGCAGTACTTC.

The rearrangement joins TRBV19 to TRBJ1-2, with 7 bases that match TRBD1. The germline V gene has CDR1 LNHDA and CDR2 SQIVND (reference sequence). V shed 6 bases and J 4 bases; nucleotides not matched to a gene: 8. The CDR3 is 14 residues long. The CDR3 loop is CASRAEGGGYGYTF. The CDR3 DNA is TGTGCCAGTAGAGCAGAAGGGGGCGGCTATGGCTACACCTTC.